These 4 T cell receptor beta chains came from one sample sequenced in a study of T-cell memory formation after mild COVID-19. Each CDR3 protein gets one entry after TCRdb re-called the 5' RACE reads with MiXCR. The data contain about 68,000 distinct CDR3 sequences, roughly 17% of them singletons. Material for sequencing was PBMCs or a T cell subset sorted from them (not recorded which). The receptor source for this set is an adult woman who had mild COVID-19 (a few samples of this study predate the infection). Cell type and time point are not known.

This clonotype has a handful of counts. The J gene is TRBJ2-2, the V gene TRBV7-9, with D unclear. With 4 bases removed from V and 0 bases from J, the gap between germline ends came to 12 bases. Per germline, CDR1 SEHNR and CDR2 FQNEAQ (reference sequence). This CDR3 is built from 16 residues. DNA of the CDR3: TGTGCCAGCAGCTACGGTTCGTTCGCGAACACCGGGGAGCTGTTTTTT. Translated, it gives CASSYGSFANTGELFF.

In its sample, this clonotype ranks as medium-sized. The CDR3 is CASSLSGTSGNTIYF. CDR3 nucleotides: TGTGCCAGCAGCTTATCAGGCACCTCTGGAAACACCATATATTTT. The chain has TRBV7-2 and TRBJ1-3; unclear D gene. This CDR3 spans 15 amino acids. V was clipped by 2 bases and J by 0 bases, with 8 bases between them. The germline gives CDR1 SGHTA, CDR2 FQGNSA.

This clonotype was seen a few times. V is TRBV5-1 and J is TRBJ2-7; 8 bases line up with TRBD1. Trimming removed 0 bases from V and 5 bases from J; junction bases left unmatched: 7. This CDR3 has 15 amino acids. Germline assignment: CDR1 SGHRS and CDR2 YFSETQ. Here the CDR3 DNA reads TGCGCCAGCAGCTTGGGAGCCCAGGGGGCCGACGAGCAGTACTTC. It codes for CASSLGAQGADEQYF.

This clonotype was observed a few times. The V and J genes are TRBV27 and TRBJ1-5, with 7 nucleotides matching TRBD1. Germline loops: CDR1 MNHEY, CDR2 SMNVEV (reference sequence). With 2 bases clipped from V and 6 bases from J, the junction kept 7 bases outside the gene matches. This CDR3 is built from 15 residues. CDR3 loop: CASSLGGQGVQPQHF. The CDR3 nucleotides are TGTGCCAGCAGTTTAGGGGGGCAGGGGGTTCAGCCCCAGCATTTT.